This T cell receptor (beta chain) derives from a study of blood T cell repertoires in COVID-19. TCRdb's table, derived via immunoSEQ multiplex PCR, lists solely in-frame clones and lacks some. The table shows over 55,000 clones, with roughly 85% occurring only once. What was sequenced was peripheral blood. The clonotype was recovered from a woman older than 75 with acute or convalescent COVID-19.

CDR3 nucleotide sequence: TGTGCCAGTAGGACGGGGGGCGTTCTGACTGAAGCTTTCTTT. This gives the protein CASRTGGVLTEAFF. This chain connects TRBV19 to TRBJ1-1; TRBD1 is a possible D gene (6 bases). The V gene's germline CDR1 is LNHDA and CDR2 SQIVND (reference sequence). The CDR3 has 14 residues. Trimming shortened V by 6 bases and J by 5 bases, and 16 bases separated the two germline ends.